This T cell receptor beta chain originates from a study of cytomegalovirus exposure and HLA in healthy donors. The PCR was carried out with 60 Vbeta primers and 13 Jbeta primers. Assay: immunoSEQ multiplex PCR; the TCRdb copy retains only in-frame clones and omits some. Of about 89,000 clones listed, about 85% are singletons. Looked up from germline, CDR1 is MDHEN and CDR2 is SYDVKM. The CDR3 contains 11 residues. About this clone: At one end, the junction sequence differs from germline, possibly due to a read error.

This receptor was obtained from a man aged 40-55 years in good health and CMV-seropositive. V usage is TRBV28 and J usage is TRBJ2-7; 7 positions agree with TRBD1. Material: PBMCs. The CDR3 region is CASSHWTGEDF. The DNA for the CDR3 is TGTGCCAGCAGCCATTGGACAGGTGAGGACTTC.